This TCR beta chain was obtained from a study of blood T cell repertoires in COVID-19. Only in-frame clones appear in the TCRdb table, and some are missing; sequencing was by immunoSEQ multiplex PCR. The sample includes approximately 150,000 clones, roughly 88% of them seen just once. This CDR3 has 17 residues. In germline, CDR1 is MNHEY, CDR2 SVGEGT. Trimming removed 3 bases from V and 0 bases from J, with 14 bases in between. The study assigned cohorts using participant-reported clinical history. The material sequenced was PBMCs or T cells enriched from blood (not recorded which). V usage is TRBV6-2 or TRBV6-3 and J usage is TRBJ2-2; D is possibly TRBD2 (5 bases). This sequence was found in a man between 65 and 85 years old who had been exposed to COVID-19. This chain's CDR3 is CASSYGGFVANTGELFF. Here the CDR3 DNA reads TGTGCCAGCAGTTATGGCGGGTTTGTCGCGAACACCGGGGAGCTGTTTTTT.